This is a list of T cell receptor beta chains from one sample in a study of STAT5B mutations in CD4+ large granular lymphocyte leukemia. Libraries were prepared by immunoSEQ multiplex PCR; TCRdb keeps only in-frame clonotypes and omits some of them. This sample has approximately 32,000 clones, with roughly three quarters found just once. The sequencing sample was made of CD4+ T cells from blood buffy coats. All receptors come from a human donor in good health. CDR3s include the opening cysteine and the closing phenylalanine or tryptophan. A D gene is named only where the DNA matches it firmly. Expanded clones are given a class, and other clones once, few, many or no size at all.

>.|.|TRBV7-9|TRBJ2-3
CASSPYSPGTDTQYF
TGTGCCAGCAGCCCTTACTCACCCGGCACAGATACGCAGTATTTT
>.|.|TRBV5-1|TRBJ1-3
CASSLDGSSGNTIYF
TGCGCCAGCAGCTTGGACGGCAGCTCTGGAAACACCATATATTTT
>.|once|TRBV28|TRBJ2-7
CASSFLSGIYEQYF
TGTGCCAGCAGTTTCTTGTCAGGGATCTACGAGCAGTACTTC
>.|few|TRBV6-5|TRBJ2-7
CASFAGTTYEQYF
TGTGCCAGCTTTGCGGGGACAACCTACGAGCAGTACTTC
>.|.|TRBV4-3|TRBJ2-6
CASSLGGSGANVLTF
TGCGCCAGCAGCCTTGGCGGGTCTGGGGCCAACGTCCTGACTTTC
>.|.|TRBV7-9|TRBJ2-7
CASSLGQSPAYEQYF
TGTGCCAGCAGCCTTGGACAGTCTCCAGCCTACGAGCAGTACTTC
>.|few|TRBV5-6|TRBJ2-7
CASSRAPTYYEQYF
TGTGCCAGCAGTAGGGCCCCTACTTACTACGAGCAGTACTTC
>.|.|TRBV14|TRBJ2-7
CASSQAGTPYEQYF
TGTGCCAGCAGCCAAGCCGGGACACCTTACGAGCAGTACTTC
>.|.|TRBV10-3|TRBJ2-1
CAISGGTAIYNEQFF
TGTGCCATCAGTGGGGGGACTGCCATCTACAATGAGCAGTTCTTC
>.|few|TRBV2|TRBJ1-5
CASSTGPSSNQPQHF
TGTGCCAGCAGTACCGGGCCTTCTAGCAATCAGCCCCAGCATTTT
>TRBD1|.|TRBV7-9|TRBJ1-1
CASSPTNLQGAAFF
TGTGCCAGCAGCCCAACCAACTTACAGGGGGCCGCTTTCTTT
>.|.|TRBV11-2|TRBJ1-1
CASSGQLNTEAFF
TGTGCCAGCAGCGGACAGTTAAACACTGAAGCTTTCTTT
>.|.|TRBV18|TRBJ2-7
CASSPFGYEQYF
TGTGCCAGCTCCCCGTTTGGCTACGAGCAGTACTTC
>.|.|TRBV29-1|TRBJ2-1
CSVPGTSGNEQFF
TGCAGCGTTCCTGGGACTTCCGGGAATGAGCAGTTCTTC
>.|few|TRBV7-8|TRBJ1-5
CASSSLGMGNQPQHF
TGTGCCAGCAGCTCCTTAGGCATGGGCAATCAGCCCCAGCATTTT
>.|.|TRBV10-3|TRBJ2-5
CAISVAGTVGETQYF
TGTGCCATCAGTGTTGCCGGGACTGTAGGGGAGACCCAGTACTTC
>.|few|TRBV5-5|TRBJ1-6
CATGETGPTSYSPLHF
TGTGCCACCGGGGAAACAGGTCCGACTTCGTATTCACCCCTCCACTTT
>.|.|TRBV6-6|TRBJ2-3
CASSRTEGSTDTQYF
TGTGCCAGCAGCAGGACTGAGGGGTCCACAGATACGCAGTATTTT
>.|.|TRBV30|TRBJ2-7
CAWSTGITYEQYF
TGTGCCTGGAGTACAGGAATAACCTACGAGCAGTACTTC
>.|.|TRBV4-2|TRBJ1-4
CASSQGGRDEKLFF
TGTGCCAGCAGCCAAGGGGGGCGGGATGAAAAACTGTTTTTT
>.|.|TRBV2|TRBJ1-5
CASKTGDSNQPQHF
TGTGCCAGCAAAACCGGGGACAGCAATCAGCCCCAGCATTTT
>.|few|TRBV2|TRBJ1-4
CASRLQGWGEKLFF
TGTGCCAGCAGGCTACAGGGTTGGGGCGAAAAACTGTTTTTT
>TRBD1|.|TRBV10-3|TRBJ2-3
CAIWTGTAQYTQYF
TGTGCCATCTGGACAGGCACCGCACAGTATACGCAGTATTTT
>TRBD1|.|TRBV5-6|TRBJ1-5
CASSKGQGSQPQHF
TGTGCCAGCAGCAAGGGACAGGGAAGTCAGCCCCAGCATTTT
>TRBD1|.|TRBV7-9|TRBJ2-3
CASSRGGQGTDTQYF
TGTGCCAGCTCACGAGGGGGACAGGGGACAGATACGCAGTATTTT
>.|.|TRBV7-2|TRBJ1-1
CASSFVRGMNTEAFF
TGTGCCAGCAGCTTCGTTAGGGGGATGAACACTGAAGCTTTCTTT
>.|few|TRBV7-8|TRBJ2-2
CASSLGAGELFF
TGTGCCAGCAGCTTAGGAGCTGGGGAGCTGTTTTTT
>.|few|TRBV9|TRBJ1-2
CASSVAQVSYYGYTF
TGTGCCAGCAGCGTAGCCCAGGTATCTTACTATGGCTACACCTTC